This T cell receptor beta chain was retrieved from a study of T cell responses to AZD1222 COVID-19 vaccine. Study-level results: Seropositive AZD1222 recipients at baseline numbered only five or six. There were repertoire samples only from the period after the peak T cell response. Donors were chiefly white British, with a greater number of females, and clonal diversity was perhaps underestimated. Per reports, nearly half of all spike-specific TCRs target regions that are unmutated in variants.

The CDR3 runs to 13 residues. Germline assignment: CDR1 SGHVS and CDR2 FQNEAQ. Trimming pared 3 bases from V and 2 bases from J, leaving 8 bases between. About this clone itself: Its antigen is not known.

Some clones are missing from TCRdb's copy, which holds only in-frame ones; the method was immunoSEQ multiplex PCR. The repertoire holds around 94,000 clones, around nine tenths seen once, with around 3.9% in the top ten. Sequencing was performed on peripheral blood, taken on day 0 of AZD1222 vaccination. This sequence was found in an adult in good health. The chain is built from TRBV7-8 and TRBJ2-7; D tentatively reads TRBD1 or TRBD2 (5 bases each). The CDR3 DNA sequence: TGTGCCAGCAGCTTTCGGGACCCCTACGAGCAGTACTTC. Translated: CASSFRDPYEQYF.